This entry describes one TCR beta chain. Its antigen is unidentified. Germline values: CDR1 SGHAT, CDR2 FQNNGV. Trimming stripped 1 base from V and 0 bases from J, with 4 bases between. The CDR3 covers 15 residues. The data are from a study of T cell responses to AZD1222 COVID-19 vaccine. Overall study: Second-dose groups at about 4 or about 12 weeks were pooled.

Data came from immunoSEQ multiplex PCR; TCRdb stores just in-frame clones and leaves some out. This table has some 190,000 clones, almost 90% appearing once. General observations from the study: Repertoire collection took place solely once the T cell response had peaked. After two AZD1222 doses, spike-specific TCR breadth and depth rose versus day 0. Females made up more of the donors, who were largely white British, and clonal diversity may have come out too low.

This receptor was taken from an adult in good health. This rearrangement joins TRBV11-2 to TRBJ2-6; D is uncertain. Here the sequenced sample was peripheral blood, taken on day 0 of AZD1222 vaccination. CDR3 protein: CASSLAPSGANVLTF. The DNA of the CDR3 is TGTGCCAGCAGCTTAGCACCCTCTGGGGCCAACGTCCTGACTTTC.